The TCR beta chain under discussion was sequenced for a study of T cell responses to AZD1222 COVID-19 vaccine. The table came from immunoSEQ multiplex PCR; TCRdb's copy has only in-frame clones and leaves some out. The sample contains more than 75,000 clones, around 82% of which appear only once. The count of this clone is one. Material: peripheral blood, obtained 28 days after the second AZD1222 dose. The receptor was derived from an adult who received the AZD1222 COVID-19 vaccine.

This CDR3 reads CASSRSGTPYEQYF. CDR3 nucleotides: TGTGCCAGCAGCCGGAGCGGGACCCCCTACGAGCAGTACTTC. J is TRBJ2-7 and V is TRBV7-9; 7 positions agree with TRBD2. Unmatched junction bases numbered 6, after V lost 5 bases and J lost 2 bases. The CDR3 is 14 residues long. Germline values: CDR1 SEHNR, CDR2 FQNEAQ (reference sequence).